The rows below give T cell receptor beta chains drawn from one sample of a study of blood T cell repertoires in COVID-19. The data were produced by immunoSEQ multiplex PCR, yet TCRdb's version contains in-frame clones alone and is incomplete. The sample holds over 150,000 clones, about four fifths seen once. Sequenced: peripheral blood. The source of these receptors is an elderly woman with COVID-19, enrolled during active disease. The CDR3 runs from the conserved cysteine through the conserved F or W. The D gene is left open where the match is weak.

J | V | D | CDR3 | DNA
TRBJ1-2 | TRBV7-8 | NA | CASSLTPPGVTYGYTF | TGTGCCAGCAGCTTAACCCCGCCAGGTGTGACCTATGGCTACACCTTC
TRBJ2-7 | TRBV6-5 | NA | CASSPQQGLYEQYF | TGTGCCAGCAGTCCGCAACAGGGCCTCTACGAGCAGTACTTC
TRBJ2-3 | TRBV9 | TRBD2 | CASSLGLAGGLTDTQYF | TGTGCCAGCAGCCTAGGACTAGCGGGGGGCCTCACAGATACGCAGTATTTT
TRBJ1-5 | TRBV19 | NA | CASSLLSVTGSNQPQHF | TGTGCCAGTAGTCTCCTCTCCGTTACAGGGAGCAATCAGCCCCAGCATTTT
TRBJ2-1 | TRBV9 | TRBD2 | CASRGGLAANEQFF | TGTGCCAGCAGAGGGGGACTAGCGGCAAATGAGCAGTTCTTC
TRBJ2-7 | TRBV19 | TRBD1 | CASSIRGQVPYEQYF | TGTGCCAGTAGTATTCGGGGACAGGTCCCCTACGAGCAGTACTTC
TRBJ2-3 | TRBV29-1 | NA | CSVDHTTDTQYF | TGCAGCGTTGATCACACCACAGATACGCAGTATTTT
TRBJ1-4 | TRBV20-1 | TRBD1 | CSAGQGEKLFF | TGCAGTGCTGGACAGGGGGAAAAACTGTTTTTT
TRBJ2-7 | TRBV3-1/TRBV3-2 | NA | CASSQGGTLYEQYF | TGTGCCAGCTCCCAAGGAGGGACACTCTACGAGCAGTACTTC
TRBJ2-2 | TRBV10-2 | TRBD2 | CASSSWTSGGPGELFF | TGCGCCAGCAGTAGCTGGACTAGCGGGGGCCCCGGGGAGCTGTTTTTT
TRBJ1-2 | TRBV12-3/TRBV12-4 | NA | CASSLEHRYGYTF | TGTGCCAGCAGTTTAGAGCACAGGTATGGCTACACCTTC
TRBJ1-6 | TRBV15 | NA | CATSRDTEQPPLHF | TGTGCCACCAGCAGAGATACAGAACAGCCACCCCTCCACTTT
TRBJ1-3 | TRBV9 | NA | CASSTTTGGTGNTIYF | TGTGCCAGCAGCACAACCACCGGGGGAACGGGAAACACCATATATTTT
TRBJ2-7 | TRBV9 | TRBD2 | CASSGGLAGPYEQYF | TGTGCCAGCAGCGGGGGACTAGCGGGCCCTTACGAGCAGTACTTC
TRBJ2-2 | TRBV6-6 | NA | CASSYSTGPDTGELFF | TGTGCCAGCAGTTACTCGACAGGTCCTGACACCGGGGAGCTGTTTTTT